Below, 14 T cell receptor beta chains from the same sample are listed, as sequenced in a study of T cell clones after liver transplantation. Assay used: immunoSEQ multiplex PCR; TCRdb lists only in-frame clones, some missing. The sample includes 75,000 to 100,000 clones, roughly 80% seen only once; the top ten take 0.47%. The source material was CD4+ T cells from blood, sampled approximately 45 months after liver transplant. The source is a human patient who received a liver transplant. Some T cells may be supplied by the graft donor.

V is TRBV27 and J is TRBJ1-2; tentative D call: TRBD1 (5 bases). The CDR3 is made up of 15 amino acids. CDR1 MNHEY and CDR2 SMNVEV come from the germline V gene (reference sequence). Trimming took 8 bases from V and 4 from J, leaving 20 bases between them. The CDR3: CASAFLSGIFYGYTF. CDR3 in DNA: TGTGCCAGCGCGTTCCTTTCAGGGATATTCTATGGCTACACCTTC.

The chain has TRBV4-3 and TRBJ2-5; 10 nucleotides line up with TRBD2. The CDR3 totals 15 residues. V was pared by 4 bases and J by 0 bases, with 2 bases of the junction left unmatched. Germline V CDR1 and CDR2: LGHNA, YSLEER. The CDR3 loop reads CASSPGLADQETQYF. CDR3 DNA sequence: TGCGCCAGCAGCCCCGGACTAGCGGACCAAGAGACCCAGTACTTC.

A single count supports this clone. J is TRBJ1-1 and V is TRBV28, with TRBD1 identical over 7 bases. Germline V lookup: CDR1 MDHEN, CDR2 SYDVKM. The CDR3 loop spans 13 amino acids. V lost 3 bases, J lost 8 bases, and 6 bases stayed unmatched. CDR3 in amino acids: CASSFGTAVEAFF. In DNA form, the CDR3 reads TGTGCCAGCAGTTTTGGGACAGCGGTCGAAGCTTTCTTT.

V gene TRBV5-1 combines with J gene TRBJ2-1; no clear D. Germline values: CDR1 SGHRS, CDR2 YFSETQ. Trimming left V 0 bases short and J 1 base short, with 11 bases between. The CDR3 contains 16 residues. CDR3 amino acids: CASSLGGWGSYNEQFF. The CDR3 coding sequence is TGCGCCAGCAGCTTGGGAGGCTGGGGTTCCTACAATGAGCAGTTCTTC.

The chain links TRBV28 to TRBJ1-1, with 9 bases that match TRBD1. The CDR3 has 14 residues. CDR1 and CDR2 (germline): MDHEN, SYDVKM. The trim removed 6 bases at V and 4 bases at J, leaving 6 bases unmatched. For the CDR3, the DNA is TGTGCCAGCAGCTACCTGGACAGGGGCACTGAAGCTTTCTTT. Its protein is CASSYLDRGTEAFF.

This sequence joins TRBV5-6 and TRBJ1-1, with 10 positions matching TRBD1. CDR1 and CDR2 (germline): SGHDT, YYEEEE. The CDR3 runs to 13 residues. J lost 11 bases, V lost 2 bases, and 6 bases had no gene match. The CDR3 region is CASSLTGTGDAFF. In DNA, the CDR3 is TGTGCCAGCAGCTTAACCGGGACAGGGGACGCTTTCTTT. Full variable domain (remainder filled in from reference TRBV5-6 and TRBJ1-1): DAGVTQSPTHLIKTRGQQVTLRCSPKSGHDTVSWYQQALGQGPQFIFQYYEEEERQRGNFPDRFSGHQFPNYSSELNVNALLLGDSALYLCASSLTGTGDAFFGQGTRLTVV.

This chain joins TRBV28 and TRBJ2-1; D is perhaps TRBD1 (6 bases). The CDR3 spans 18 residues. Trimming took off 3 bases at V and 5 bases at J, with 23 bases between the two ends. CDR1 is MDHEN and CDR2 is SYDVKM in the germline V gene. The CDR3 nucleotides are TGTGCCAGCAGTTTGGGTAGGCTGGGGACAAGGTCCAACAATGAGCAGTTCTTC. Protein sequence: CASSLGRLGTRSNNEQFF.

As to this clone: The identical CDR3 is also encoded by other nucleotide sequences in the sample. The V gene is TRBV19, the J gene TRBJ2-3; 8 bases fit TRBD2. This CDR3 is 14 amino acids long. The germline gives CDR1 LNHDA, CDR2 SQIVND (reference sequence). The V segment lost 3 bases and the J segment 5 bases; nucleotides outside the gene matches: 4. The CDR3 sequence: CASSILTSGDTQYF. The CDR3 DNA reads TGTGCCAGTAGTATTTTAACTAGCGGAGATACGCAGTATTTT.

This chain links TRBV2 with TRBJ2-7; no clear D. Deletions cut 4 bases from V and 1 base from J, with 5 bases between. The germline gives CDR1 SNHLY, CDR2 FYNNEI. The CDR3 spans 12 residues. The CDR3 nucleotides read TGTGCCAGCAGTGCCTTTTCCTACGAGCAGTACTTC. This encodes CASSAFSYEQYF.

The chain is built from TRBV5-1 and TRBJ2-3; 10 bases agree with TRBD1. There are 16 residues in the CDR3. Germline values: CDR1 SGHRS, CDR2 YFSETQ. Losses at the gene ends were 2 bases for V and 4 bases for J; bases not matched to a gene: 7. The CDR3 reads CASSLGQGDVADTQYF. The CDR3 bases are TGCGCCAGCAGCTTAGGACAGGGGGATGTGGCAGATACGCAGTATTTT.

Regarding this clone: Other DNA sequences of this sample code for an identical CDR3. V is TRBV29-1 and J is TRBJ1-5; TRBD1 matches at 7 bases. The germline V gene has CDR1 SQVTM and CDR2 ANQGSEA. V lost 7 bases, J lost 2 bases, and 5 bases stayed unmatched. This CDR3 is 13 amino acids long. The chain's CDR3 is CSASGGGNQPQHF. CDR3 nucleotide sequence: TGCAGCGCCTCAGGGGGAGGCAATCAGCCCCAGCATTTT. Full variable domain (outside the CDR3, taken from reference TRBV29-1 and TRBJ1-5): SAVISQKPSRDICQRGTSLTIQCQVDSQVTMMFWYRQQPGQSLTLIATANQGSEATYESGFVIDKFPISRPNLTFSTLTVSNMSPEDSSIYLCSASGGGNQPQHFGDGTRLSIL.

The chain uses TRBV7-9 and TRBJ1-1; 7 bases line up with TRBD1. Germline V gives CDR1 SEHNR, CDR2 FQNEAQ (reference sequence). The CDR3 is 15 amino acids. The V gene end was trimmed by 4 bases and the J gene end by 1 base; junction bases not matched to a gene: 6. CDR3 sequence reads: CASSSGGVGNTEAFF. As DNA, the CDR3 is TGTGCCAGCAGCTCAGGGGGAGTGGGGAACACTGAAGCTTTCTTT. The full variable domain, rest sourced from reference TRBV7-9 and TRBJ1-1, is DTGVSQNPRHKITKRGQNVTFRCDPISEHNRLYWYRQTLGQGPEFLTYFQNEAQLEKSRLLSDRFSAERPKGSFSTLEIQRTEQGDSAMYLCASSSGGVGNTEAFFGQGTRLTVV.

The chain is built from TRBV10-1 and TRBJ1-5; no reliable D call. The germline CDR1 and CDR2 sequences are WNHNN and SYGVQD (reference sequence). Trimming removed 2 bases from V and 3 bases from J, with 5 bases in between. The CDR3 is made up of 13 amino acids. Written as DNA, the CDR3 is TGCGCCAGCAGTGAGAATGTCAATCAGCCCCAGCATTTT. It is translated as CASSENVNQPQHF.

The CDR3 nucleotides read TGTGCCAGCAGTGAGGTGTCTGGGACCCAGTACTTC. Its translation is CASSEVSGTQYF. The chain joins TRBV2 to TRBJ2-5; D is unclear. The germline CDR1 and CDR2 sequences are SNHLY and FYNNEI. V lost 3 bases to trimming and J lost 7 bases, with 9 bases between them. This CDR3 is 12 amino acids long.